Listed below are T cell receptor beta chains from one sample, sequenced in a study of human T cells and chemical hapten exposure. A single record per CDR3 protein comes from TCRdb applying MiXCR to the 5' RACE reads. The sample carries about 140,000 distinct CDR3 sequences, around 4% recorded once. These TCRs come from a female donor in good health. The CDR3 runs from the conserved cysteine through the conserved F or W. Fields, in order: J gene, D gene, CDR3 length, V gene, clone size, CDR3 DNA, CDR3 protein. A D gene is named only where the DNA matches it firmly. Where a row states a size, it is once, few, many or the class of an expanded clone; other rows omit it.

j_call: TRBJ2-3
d_call: -
cdr3_length: 15
v_call: TRBV7-2
clone_size: many
cdr3_nt: TGTGCCAGCAGCTTAATGCCCTCTAGCACAGATACGCAGTATTTT
cdr3_aa: CASSLMPSSTDTQYF

j_call: TRBJ1-2
d_call: TRBD1
cdr3_length: 17
v_call: TRBV20-1
clone_size: many
cdr3_nt: TGCAGTGCTCGAAGTCCCCCTATTCCCGGGACAGCTTATGGCTACACCTTC
cdr3_aa: CSARSPPIPGTAYGYTF

j_call: TRBJ2-4
d_call: -
cdr3_length: 14
v_call: TRBV11-2
clone_size: many
cdr3_nt: TGTGCCAGCAGCGCCTATTCCGGGGGCCTCTCAAAGTACTTC
cdr3_aa: CASSAYSGGLSKYF

j_call: TRBJ2-7
d_call: -
cdr3_length: 17
v_call: TRBV3-1
clone_size: -
cdr3_nt: TGTGCCAGCAGCGCCCGACCCGTCCCGGGACGGCTCGTTGAGCAGTACTTC
cdr3_aa: CASSARPVPGRLVEQYF

j_call: TRBJ2-1
d_call: -
cdr3_length: 14
v_call: TRBV6-5
clone_size: many
cdr3_nt: TGTGCCAGCAGCGAAGACAGCTCCTACAATGAGCAGTTCTTC
cdr3_aa: CASSEDSSYNEQFF

j_call: TRBJ1-2
d_call: -
cdr3_length: 14
v_call: TRBV5-6
clone_size: many
cdr3_nt: TGTGCCAGCAGCTTGGTGCGGGTCGGTTATGGCTACACCTTC
cdr3_aa: CASSLVRVGYGYTF

j_call: TRBJ1-5
d_call: TRBD1
cdr3_length: 16
v_call: TRBV6-6
clone_size: many
cdr3_nt: TGTGCCAGCACAGGTACCGGGACAGGGATCAATCAGCCCCAGCATTTT
cdr3_aa: CASTGTGTGINQPQHF

j_call: TRBJ1-2
d_call: -
cdr3_length: 15
v_call: TRBV7-2
clone_size: few
cdr3_nt: TGTGCCAGCAGCTTAGACGGGGGAAATCGGGGAGGCTACACCTTC
cdr3_aa: CASSLDGGNRGGYTF

j_call: TRBJ1-5
d_call: -
cdr3_length: 16
v_call: TRBV6-1
clone_size: many
cdr3_nt: TGTGCCAGCGGACATACAGGGAGTTATAGCAATCAGCCCCAGCATTTT
cdr3_aa: CASGHTGSYSNQPQHF

j_call: TRBJ2-3
d_call: TRBD2
cdr3_length: 16
v_call: TRBV11-2
clone_size: many
cdr3_nt: TGTGCCAGCAGCCAAAGACTAGCAAGGGGCACAGATACGCAGTATTTT
cdr3_aa: CASSQRLARGTDTQYF

j_call: TRBJ1-2
d_call: TRBD1
cdr3_length: 15
v_call: TRBV7-8
clone_size: few
cdr3_nt: TGTGCCAGCAGCACCGGGCCGACAGGGATATATGGCGACACCTTC
cdr3_aa: CASSTGPTGIYGDTF

j_call: TRBJ1-2
d_call: -
cdr3_length: 13
v_call: TRBV20-1
clone_size: many
cdr3_nt: TGCAGTGCTAGAAAGCAGGGTCTCTATGGCTACACCTTC
cdr3_aa: CSARKQGLYGYTF

j_call: TRBJ2-7
d_call: TRBD2
cdr3_length: 16
v_call: TRBV2
clone_size: -
cdr3_nt: TGTGCCAGCAGTGAAGCCCGGACTAGCGGGGGTTACGAGCAGTACTTC
cdr3_aa: CASSEARTSGGYEQYF

j_call: TRBJ1-5
d_call: -
cdr3_length: 12
v_call: TRBV5-6
clone_size: few
cdr3_nt: TGTGCCAGCAGCTCTGTTGATCAGCCCCAGCATTTT
cdr3_aa: CASSSVDQPQHF

j_call: TRBJ2-7
d_call: -
cdr3_length: 12
v_call: TRBV2
clone_size: few
cdr3_nt: TGTGCCAGCAGTGAAGCTGGCTCCGAGCAGTACTTC
cdr3_aa: CASSEAGSEQYF